Listed here are 23 T cell receptor beta chains from one sample, sequenced in a study of Graves' ophthalmopathy and Graves' hyperthyroidism. RNA transcripts were the source from which TCR beta CDR3 regions were amplified. Scientists carried out first-round RT-PCR using HTBI primers and then a second-round multiplex PCR. TCRdb used MiXCR to reprocess the multiplex PCR reads, holding one entry per CDR3 protein. The sample includes about 740,000 distinct CDR3 sequences, roughly 41% of them seen just once. The material sequenced was peripheral blood. These receptors all stem from an adult man with Graves' ophthalmopathy.

The chain links TRBV13 to TRBJ2-5; 7 nucleotides match TRBD1. Germline V gene sequence: CDR1 PRHDT, CDR2 FYEKMQ (reference sequence). The CDR3 consists of 17 residues. V was clipped by 0 bases and J by 5 bases; unmatched bases: 12. CDR3 amino acids: CASSLGGTVGYDETQYF. The CDR3 nucleotides are TGTGCCAGCAGCTTAGGGGGGACAGTGGGGTATGATGAGACCCAGTACTTC.

This clonotype was detected only a few times. The chain combines TRBV12-3 or TRBV12-4 with TRBJ2-2, with TRBD1 matching over 9 bases. The CDR3 spans 15 residues. V was clipped by 5 bases and J by 7 bases; unmatched bases: 8. CDR3 in amino acids: CASSALGTGFGELFF. CDR3 DNA: TGTGCCAGCAGTGCACTTGGGACAGGGTTCGGGGAGCTGTTTTTT.

This clonotype has a count of ten or more. The chain joins TRBV7-6 to TRBJ2-6; 7 bases agree with TRBD1. The junction had 8 bases not matched to a gene; V was cut back by 4 bases and J by 2 bases. Per germline, CDR1 SGHVS and CDR2 FNYEAQ. This CDR3 spans 17 amino acids. CDR3 amino acids: CASSSPLGGTGANVLTF. CDR3 DNA sequence: TGTGCCAGCAGCTCACCCTTAGGGGGCACTGGGGCCAACGTCCTGACTTTC. Drawing the rest from reference TRBV7-6 and TRBJ2-6, the complete variable domain is GAGVSQSPRYKVTKRGQDVALRCDPISGHVSLYWYRQALGQGPEFLTYFNYEAQQDKSGLPNDRFSAERPEGSISTLTIQRTEQRDSAMYRCASSSPLGGTGANVLTFGAGSRLTVL.

In this sample, this clonotype turned up many times. The chain links TRBV7-3 to TRBJ2-5; D is undetermined. Trimming took 4 bases from V and 8 from J, leaving 14 bases between them. The germline V gene encodes CDR1 SGHTA and CDR2 FQGTGA. This CDR3 region has 13 residues. This CDR3 is CASSSQPRDTQYF. Written as DNA, the CDR3 is TGTGCCAGCAGCTCACAGCCAAGAGACACCCAGTACTTC.

This rearrangement joins TRBV7-3 to TRBJ2-5, with D unclear. The CDR3 has 14 amino acids. Trimming removed 5 bases from V and 5 bases from J, with 15 bases in between. Germline V lookup: CDR1 SGHTA, CDR2 FQGTGA. CDR3 DNA: TGTGCCAGCAGCCATAACGGGCTTCGGGAGACCCAGTACTTC. Amino acid sequence: CASSHNGLRETQYF.

Only a few counts were recorded for this clonotype. The junction shows a germline mismatch at one end, possibly a read error. This chain uses TRBV25-1 with TRBJ2-7; 15 positions agree with TRBD2. Germline V CDR1 and CDR2: MGHDK, SYGVNS. The CDR3 has 16 amino acids. As DNA, the CDR3 is TGTGCCAGCAGTCGGACTAGCGGGGGGGCGTTCTCCGAGCAGTACTTT. As protein: CASSRTSGGAFSEQYF.

The chain recombines TRBV6-6 with TRBJ2-7; D gene uncertain. The CDR3 covers 12 residues. Germline V gene data show CDR1 as MNHNY and CDR2 as SVGAGI (reference sequence). Trimming took 6 bases from V and 2 from J, leaving 8 bases between them. This CDR3 reads CASRTTTYEQYF. The CDR3 DNA reads as TGTGCCAGCAGAACTACAACCTACGAGCAGTACTTC.

This clonotype was counted at least ten times. This chain links TRBV20-1 with TRBJ2-5; 11 bases match TRBD2. Germline V gene sequence: CDR1 DFQATT, CDR2 SNEGSKA (reference sequence). V was clipped by 5 bases and J by 3 bases; unmatched bases: 2. The CDR3 is 13 residues long. The CDR3 region has the DNA TGCAGTGCTCCGGGACTAGCGGAAGAGACCCAGTACTTC. Translating it yields CSAPGLAEETQYF.

The V gene is TRBV20-1, the J gene TRBJ2-7; TRBD2 matches at 11 bases. The germline V gene has CDR1 DFQATT and CDR2 SNEGSKA (reference sequence). J lost 4 bases, V lost 6 bases, and 8 bases had no gene match. This CDR3 is 14 amino acids long. The CDR3 DNA sequence: TGCAGTGCCCGGATAGCGGGAGGGAGGTACGAGCAGTACTTC. This translates into CSARIAGGRYEQYF.

The chain has TRBV2 and TRBJ1-6; 9 bases agree with TRBD1. CDR1 and CDR2 from the germline V gene are SNHLY and FYNNEI. V gave up 6 bases and J gave up 10 bases; unmatched junction bases: 10. The CDR3 spans 15 residues. The CDR3 DNA reads TGTGCCAGCAGCGCCGGGACAGGGTCTAGATCACCCCTCCACTTT. Its translation is CASSAGTGSRSPLHF. Combining the CDR3 with reference TRBV2 and TRBJ1-6 gives the whole variable domain EPEVTQTPSHQVTQMGQEVILRCVPISNHLYFYWYRQILGQKVEFLVSFYNNEISEKSEIFDDQFSVERPDGSNFTLKIRSTKLEDSAMYFCASSAGTGSRSPLHFGNGTRLTVT.

This chain connects TRBV12-3 or TRBV12-4 to TRBJ1-2, with 9 bases lining up with TRBD1. The CDR3 is made up of 13 amino acids. The trim removed 6 bases at V and 8 bases at J, leaving 7 bases unmatched. CDR3 nucleotide sequence: TGTGCCAGCAGATCCGGGACAGGGCAAGGCTACACCTTC. Protein sequence: CASRSGTGQGYTF.

The genes are TRBV25-1 and TRBJ1-2; weak D call: TRBD1 (6 bases). Deletions cut 4 bases from V and 7 bases from J, with 13 bases between. The CDR3 is made up of 13 amino acids. From germline, CDR1 is MGHDK and CDR2 SYGVNS. The CDR3 DNA reads as TGTGCCAGCAGTGCTATCAGGGGATCTGGCTACACCTTC. Residues: CASSAIRGSGYTF.

In its sample, this clonotype was seen many times. This chain joins TRBV7-9 and TRBJ1-1; D may be TRBD1 (5 bases). V was cut by 5 bases and J by 4 bases, with 11 bases left in between. Germline V gene lookup returns CDR1 SEHNR and CDR2 FQNEAQ (reference sequence). This CDR3 is built from 13 residues. The CDR3 nucleotides are TGTGCCAGCAGCCCCACGGGGGGCACTGAAGCTTTCTTT. Its protein product is CASSPTGGTEAFF.

The sample holds a few counts of this clonotype. This chain links TRBV10-1 with TRBJ2-7; 9 bases are a match to TRBD1. With V trimmed by 6 bases and J by 3 bases, 12 bases remained unmatched. The CDR3 has 16 amino acids. Germline V gene sequence: CDR1 WNHNN, CDR2 SYGVQD (reference sequence). The CDR3 protein is CASSNKRTGAIYEQYF. In DNA, the CDR3 is TGCGCCAGCAGCAACAAAAGGACAGGGGCGATCTACGAGCAGTACTTC.

The rearrangement links TRBV20-1 to TRBJ1-1; perhaps TRBD1 as D (5 bases). The V gene lost 0 bases and the J gene lost 1 base, with 12 bases spanning the gap. Germline V gives CDR1 DFQATT, CDR2 SNEGSKA (reference sequence). This CDR3 is built from 15 residues. CDR3 amino acids: CSARDVQGPNTEAFF. The DNA for the CDR3 is TGCAGTGCTAGAGATGTTCAGGGACCGAACACTGAAGCTTTCTTT.

The gene calls are TRBV9 and TRBJ1-2; no definite D call. Germline V CDR1 and CDR2: SGDLS, YYNGEE. The CDR3 totals 13 residues. Trimming stripped 0 bases from V and 12 bases from J, with 15 bases between. The CDR3 sequence is CASSVGVVSGNTF. The DNA of the CDR3 is TGTGCCAGCAGCGTAGGGGTCGTCTCTGGAAACACCTTC.

This clonotype was counted between two and nine times. This chain links TRBV20-1 with TRBJ1-2; 9 nucleotides match TRBD1. The V gene's germline CDR1 is DFQATT and CDR2 SNEGSKA (reference sequence). The CDR3 length is 13 residues. After removal of 6 bases from V and 4 bases from J, the junction contained 6 bases not matched to a gene. The CDR3 loop reads CSAGTGSVYGYTF. As DNA, the CDR3 is TGCAGTGCCGGGACAGGGAGTGTCTATGGCTACACCTTC.

This clonotype has ten or more counts. The genes are TRBV7-3 and TRBJ1-1; D uncertain. Germline CDR1 SGHTA, CDR2 FQGTGA. The length of the CDR3 is 13 residues. V lost 5 bases and J 7 bases, leaving 14 bases between the germline ends. The CDR3 coding sequence is TGTGCCAGCAGCCCTTACGGCGGCTTTGAAGCTTTCTTT. It encodes CASSPYGGFEAFF.

In its sample, this clonotype was seen once. A much larger clone differs by one base, so this may be a read error. The chain has TRBV10-3 and TRBJ2-7; maybe TRBD1 (7 bases). V was clipped by 10 bases and J by 0 bases, with 19 bases between them. There are 15 residues in the CDR3. Germline CDR1 is ENHRY and CDR2 is SYGVKD. CDR3 DNA sequence: TGTGCCAGCAGAGGAGGGGACAGCCTCTCCTACGAGCAGTACTTC. This encodes CASRGGDSLSYEQYF.

This chain connects TRBV19 to TRBJ2-7, with unresolved D. CDR1 is LNHDA, CDR2 SQIVND, per germline (reference sequence). The CDR3 covers 14 residues. V lost 3 bases, J lost 3 bases, and 12 bases lay in between. For the CDR3, the DNA is TGTGCCAGTAGTATGGATCACAGAGGCTACGAGCAGTACTTC. It translates to CASSMDHRGYEQYF.

In this sample, this clonotype turned up many times. This sequence joins TRBV7-9 and TRBJ2-7; D gene ambiguous. The CDR3 runs to 14 residues. Germline assignment: CDR1 SEHNR and CDR2 FQNEAQ (reference sequence). With 3 bases removed from V and 5 bases from J, the gap between germline ends came to 14 bases. Written as DNA, the CDR3 is TGTGCCAGCAGCTTTCCAGCACGTAGTGACGAGCAGTACTTC. Translation gives CASSFPARSDEQYF.

The chain uses TRBV29-1 and TRBJ2-7; D perhaps matches TRBD1 (5 bases). V was cut by 7 bases and J by 3 bases, with 13 bases left in between. The germline CDR1 and CDR2 sequences are SQVTM and ANQGSEA. The CDR3 is made up of 12 amino acids. This CDR3 reads CSAREPIYEQYF. The CDR3 nucleotides read TGCAGCGCCAGGGAACCGATCTACGAGCAGTACTTC.

Regarding this clonotype: A single base separates this from a much larger clone, so it may be a read error. This chain joins TRBV7-2 and TRBJ1-2; 9 bases agree with TRBD1. The CDR3 totals 15 residues. Looked up from germline, CDR1 is SGHTA and CDR2 is FQGNSA. V trimming: 2 bases; J trimming: 5 bases; junction bases outside the gene matches: 6. In DNA, the CDR3 is TGTGCCAGCAGCTTACCGGGACAGGGTGAATATGGCTACACCTTC. Translating gives CASSLPGQGEYGYTF.